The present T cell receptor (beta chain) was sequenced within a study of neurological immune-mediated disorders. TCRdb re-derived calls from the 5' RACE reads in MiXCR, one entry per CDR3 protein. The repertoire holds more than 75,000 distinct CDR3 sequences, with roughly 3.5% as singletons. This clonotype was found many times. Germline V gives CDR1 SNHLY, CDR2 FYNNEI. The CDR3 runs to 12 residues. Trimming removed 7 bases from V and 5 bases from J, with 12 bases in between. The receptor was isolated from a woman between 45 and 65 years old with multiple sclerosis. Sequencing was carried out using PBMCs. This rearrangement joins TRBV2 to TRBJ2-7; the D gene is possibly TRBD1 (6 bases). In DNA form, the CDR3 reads TGTGCCAGCAAGGACAGTCCTAACGAGCAGTACTTC. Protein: CASKDSPNEQYF.